The sequence of this T cell receptor (beta chain) was determined in a study of cytomegalovirus exposure and HLA in healthy donors. Germline-derived CDR1 and CDR2 are MNHEY and SMNVEV (reference sequence). The CDR3 length is 15 residues. Losses at the gene ends were 3 bases for V and 6 bases for J; bases not matched to a gene: 11. The PCR employed 60 Vbeta primers together with 13 Jbeta primers. Profiled with immunoSEQ multiplex PCR; TCRdb holds only in-frame clones, not every one. The sample shows approximately 110,000 clones, about 80% of them seen only once. Sequenced material: PBMCs. The sequence came from a man in his forties in good health and CMV-seronegative. The chain is built from TRBV27 and TRBJ2-7, with 7 positions matching TRBD2. CDR3: CASSFRVRGGFEQYF. For the CDR3, the DNA is TGTGCCAGCAGTTTCCGAGTACGGGGAGGGTTCGAGCAGTACTTC.